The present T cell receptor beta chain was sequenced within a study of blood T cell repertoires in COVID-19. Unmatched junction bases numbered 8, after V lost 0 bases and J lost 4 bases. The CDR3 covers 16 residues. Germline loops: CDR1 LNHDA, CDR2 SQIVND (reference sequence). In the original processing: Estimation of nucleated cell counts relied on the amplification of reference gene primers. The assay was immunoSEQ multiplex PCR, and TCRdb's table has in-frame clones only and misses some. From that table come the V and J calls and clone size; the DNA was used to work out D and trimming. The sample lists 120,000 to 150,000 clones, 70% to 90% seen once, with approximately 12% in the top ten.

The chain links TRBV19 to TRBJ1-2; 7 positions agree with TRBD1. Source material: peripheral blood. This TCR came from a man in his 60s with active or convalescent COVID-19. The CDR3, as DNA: TGTGCCAGTAGTATAGATCCGGCAGGGGGGATCTATGGCTACACCTTC. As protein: CASSIDPAGGIYGYTF.